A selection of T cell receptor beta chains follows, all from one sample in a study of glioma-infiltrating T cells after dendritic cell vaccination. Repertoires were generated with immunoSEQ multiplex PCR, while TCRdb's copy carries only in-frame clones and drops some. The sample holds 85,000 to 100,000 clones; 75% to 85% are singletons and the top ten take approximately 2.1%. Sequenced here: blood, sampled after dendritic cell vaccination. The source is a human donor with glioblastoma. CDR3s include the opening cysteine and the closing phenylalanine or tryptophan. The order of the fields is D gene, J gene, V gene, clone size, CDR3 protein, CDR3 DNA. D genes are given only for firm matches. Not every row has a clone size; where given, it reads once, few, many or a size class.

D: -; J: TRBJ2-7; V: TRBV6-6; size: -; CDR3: CASSLDSRVQYF; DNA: TGTGCCAGCAGCCTGGACAGTCGGGTGCAGTACTTC
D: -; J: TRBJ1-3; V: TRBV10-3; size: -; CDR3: CAISEPGGVGNTIYF; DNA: TGTGCCATCAGTGAGCCAGGCGGGGTCGGAAACACCATATATTTT
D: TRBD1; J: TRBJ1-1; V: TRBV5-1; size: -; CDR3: CASAALTGVNTEAFF; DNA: TGCGCCAGCGCAGCTCTAACAGGGGTGAACACTGAAGCTTTCTTT
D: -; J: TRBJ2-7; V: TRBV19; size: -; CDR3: CASRVPGTYEQYF; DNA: TGTGCCAGTAGAGTCCCGGGGACCTACGAGCAGTACTTC
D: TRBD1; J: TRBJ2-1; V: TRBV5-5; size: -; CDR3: CASSPSGTGVSYNEQFF; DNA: TGTGCCAGCAGCCCCTCCGGGACAGGCGTCTCCTACAATGAGCAGTTCTTC
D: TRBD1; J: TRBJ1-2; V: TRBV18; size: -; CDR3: CASSPGTGVSEYGYTF; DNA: TGTGCCAGCTCACCGGGGACAGGGGTATCGGAATATGGCTACACCTTC
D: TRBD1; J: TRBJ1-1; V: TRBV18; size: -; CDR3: CASSRGQGAVGGAFF; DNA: TGTGCCAGCTCTCGCGGACAGGGAGCTGTTGGGGGAGCTTTCTTT
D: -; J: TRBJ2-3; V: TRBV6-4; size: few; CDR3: CASSEGRGPTDTQYF; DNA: TGTGCCAGCAGTGAAGGGCGGGGGCCGACAGATACGCAGTATTTT
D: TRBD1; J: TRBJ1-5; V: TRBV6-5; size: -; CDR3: CASRDREYQPQHF; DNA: TGTGCCAGCAGGGACAGGGAGTACCAGCCCCAGCATTTT
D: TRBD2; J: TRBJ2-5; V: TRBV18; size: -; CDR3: CASSVLAGVQETQYF; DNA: TGTGCCAGTAGCGTACTAGCGGGGGTACAAGAGACCCAGTACTTC
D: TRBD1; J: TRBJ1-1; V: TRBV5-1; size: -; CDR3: CASSVRQGAMGTEAFF; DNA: TGCGCCAGCAGCGTTCGACAGGGGGCTATGGGAACTGAAGCTTTCTTT
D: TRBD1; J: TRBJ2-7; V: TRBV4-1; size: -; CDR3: CASSLPGQGSNEQYF; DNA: TGCGCCAGCAGCTTACCGGGACAGGGGTCGAACGAGCAGTACTTC
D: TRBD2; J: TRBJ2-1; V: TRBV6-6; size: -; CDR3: CASRPTSGSPPHEQFF; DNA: TGTGCCAGCAGACCGACTAGCGGGAGCCCCCCCCATGAGCAGTTCTTC
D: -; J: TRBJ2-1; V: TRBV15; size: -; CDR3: CATSNRANEQFF; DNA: TGTGCCACCAGCAACAGGGCCAATGAGCAGTTCTTC
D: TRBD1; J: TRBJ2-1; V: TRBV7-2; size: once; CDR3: CASSPGQGRNEQFF; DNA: TGTGCCAGCAGCCCAGGACAGGGGCGAAATGAGCAGTTCTTC
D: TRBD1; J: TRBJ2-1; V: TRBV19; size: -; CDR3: CASSIGGTGDNEQFF; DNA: TGTGCCAGTAGTATCGGTGGGACAGGGGATAATGAGCAGTTCTTC
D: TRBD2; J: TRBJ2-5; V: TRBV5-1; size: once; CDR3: CASKRLAGAETQYF; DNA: TGCGCCAGCAAGCGCCTAGCGGGAGCAGAGACCCAGTACTTC
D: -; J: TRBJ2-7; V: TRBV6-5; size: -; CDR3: CAATRPGHPYEQYF; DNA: TGTGCGGCTACCCGGCCGGGACATCCCTACGAGCAGTACTTC
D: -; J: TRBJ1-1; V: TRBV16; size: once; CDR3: CASSREPNTEAFF; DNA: TGTGCCAGCAGCCGAGAACCGAACACTGAAGCTTTCTTT
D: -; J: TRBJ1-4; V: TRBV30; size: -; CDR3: CAGLLGDNEKLFF; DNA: TGTGCCGGGTTGTTAGGGGATAATGAAAAACTGTTTTTT
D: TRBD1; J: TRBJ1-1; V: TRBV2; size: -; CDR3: CASNIQGPSNTEAFF; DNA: TGTGCCAGCAACATACAGGGGCCCTCTAACACTGAAGCTTTCTTT
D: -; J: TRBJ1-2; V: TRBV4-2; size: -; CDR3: CASSQEGLGALNYGYTF; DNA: TGTGCCAGCAGCCAAGAAGGGTTGGGGGCTCTTAACTATGGCTACACCTTC
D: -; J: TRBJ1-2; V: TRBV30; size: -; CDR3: CAWSPGLYGYTF; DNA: TGTGCCTGGAGTCCTGGGCTCTATGGCTACACCTTC
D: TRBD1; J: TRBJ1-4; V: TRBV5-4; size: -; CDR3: CASSWTGEEKLFF; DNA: TGTGCCAGCAGCTGGACAGGGGAGGAAAAACTGTTTTTT
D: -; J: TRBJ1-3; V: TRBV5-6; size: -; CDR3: CASSSTGYAGNTIYF; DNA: TGTGCCAGCAGCTCAACAGGGTACGCTGGAAACACCATATATTTT
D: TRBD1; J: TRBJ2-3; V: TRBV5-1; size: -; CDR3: CASSSHQRTGTQYF; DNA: TGCGCCAGCAGCTCTCACCAAAGGACAGGTACGCAGTATTTT
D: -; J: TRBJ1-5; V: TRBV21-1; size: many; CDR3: CASSKGQANQPQHF; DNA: TGTGCCAGCAGCAAAGGCCAGGCTAATCAGCCCCAGCATTTT
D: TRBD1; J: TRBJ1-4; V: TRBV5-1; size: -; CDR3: CASSLARGRVGGRGHNEKLFF; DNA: TGCGCCAGCAGCTTGGCCAGGGGGCGCGTCGGGGGTCGTGGCCATAATGAAAAACTGTTTTTT
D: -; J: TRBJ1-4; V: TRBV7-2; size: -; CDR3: CASSPRAGWYEKLFF; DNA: TGTGCCAGCAGCCCGCGGGCCGGCTGGTATGAAAAACTGTTTTTT
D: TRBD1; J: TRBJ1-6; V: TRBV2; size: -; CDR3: CASRGDSYYNSPLHF; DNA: TGTGCCAGCAGGGGGGACAGCTATTATAATTCACCCCTCCACTTT
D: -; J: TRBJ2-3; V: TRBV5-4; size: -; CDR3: CASSLSGSGSSTDTQYF; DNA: TGTGCCAGCAGCTTGTCGGGTAGCGGATCTAGCACAGATACGCAGTATTTT
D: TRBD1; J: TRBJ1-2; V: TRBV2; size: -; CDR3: CASSEDRPRGYTF; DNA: TGTGCCAGCAGTGAGGACAGGCCTAGGGGCTACACCTTC
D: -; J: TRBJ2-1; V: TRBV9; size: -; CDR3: CASSGRSGSSYNEQFF; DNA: TGTGCCAGCAGCGGGCGATCAGGAAGCTCCTACAATGAGCAGTTCTTC
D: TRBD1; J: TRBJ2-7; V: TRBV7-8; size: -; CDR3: CASSLVAGFGTGKYEQYF; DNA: TGTGCCAGCAGCTTAGTGGCTGGGTTCGGGACAGGGAAATACGAGCAGTACTTC
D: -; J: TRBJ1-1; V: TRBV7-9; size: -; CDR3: CASSVGTQQTNTEAFF; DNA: TGTGCCAGCAGCGTAGGAACCCAACAAACAAACACTGAAGCTTTCTTT
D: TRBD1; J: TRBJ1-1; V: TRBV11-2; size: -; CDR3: CASSFTTGANTEAFF; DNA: TGTGCCAGCAGCTTTACGACAGGGGCGAACACTGAAGCTTTCTTT
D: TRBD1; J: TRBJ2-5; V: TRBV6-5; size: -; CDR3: CASSTGTGGETQYF; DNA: TGTGCCAGCAGCACCGGGACAGGGGGAGAGACCCAGTACTTC
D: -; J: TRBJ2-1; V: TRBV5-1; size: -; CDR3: CASSLGGGGSYNEQFF; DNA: TGCGCCAGCAGCTTGGGAGGGGGGGGATCCTACAATGAGCAGTTCTTC
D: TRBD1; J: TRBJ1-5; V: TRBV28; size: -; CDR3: CASSQYRGGGSNQPQHF; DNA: TGTGCCAGCAGCCAATACAGGGGTGGGGGTAGCAATCAGCCCCAGCATTTT
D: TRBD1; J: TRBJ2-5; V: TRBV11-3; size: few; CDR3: CASSLGQGAPGDQYF; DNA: TGTGCCAGCAGCTTAGGGCAGGGGGCGCCGGGGGACCAGTACTTC
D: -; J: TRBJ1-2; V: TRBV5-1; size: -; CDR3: CASSIGQSNYGYTF; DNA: TGCGCCAGCAGCATAGGACAGAGTAACTATGGCTACACCTTC
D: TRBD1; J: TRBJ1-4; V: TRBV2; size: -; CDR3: CASSDGQGAFEKLFF; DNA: TGTGCCAGCAGTGATGGGCAGGGGGCTTTTGAAAAACTGTTTTTT
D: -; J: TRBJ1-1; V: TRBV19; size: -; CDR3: CASSTYTEAFF; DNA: TGTGCCAGTAGTACCTATACTGAAGCTTTCTTT
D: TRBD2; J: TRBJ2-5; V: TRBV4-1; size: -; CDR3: CASSQAPAASGQETQYF; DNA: TGCGCCAGCAGCCAAGCTCCCGCGGCTAGCGGGCAAGAGACCCAGTACTTC
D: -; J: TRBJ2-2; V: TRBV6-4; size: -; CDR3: CASSDSVGDTGELFF; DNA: TGTGCCAGCAGTGACTCGGTAGGGGACACCGGGGAGCTGTTTTTT
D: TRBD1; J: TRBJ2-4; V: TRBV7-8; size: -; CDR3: CASMGTGKDIQYF; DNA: TGTGCCAGCATGGGGACAGGGAAAGACATTCAGTACTTC
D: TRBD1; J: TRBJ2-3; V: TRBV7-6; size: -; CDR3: CASSSGQGGDTQYF; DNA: TGTGCCAGCAGCTCGGGACAGGGAGGAGATACGCAGTATTTT
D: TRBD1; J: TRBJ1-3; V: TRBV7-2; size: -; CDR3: CASSLIPQAGGGGNTIYF; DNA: TGTGCCAGCAGCTTAATTCCCCAGGCAGGGGGCGGTGGAAACACCATATATTTT
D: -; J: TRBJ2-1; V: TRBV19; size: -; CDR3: CASTAGWQNEQFF; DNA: TGTGCCAGTACCGCCGGGTGGCAAAATGAGCAGTTCTTC
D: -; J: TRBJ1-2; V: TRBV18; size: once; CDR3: CASSPSAGEDGYTF; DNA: TGTGCCAGCTCACCGAGCGCGGGGGAGGATGGCTACACCTTC
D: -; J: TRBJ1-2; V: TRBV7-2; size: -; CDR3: CASSLNSYYGYTF; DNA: TGTGCCAGCAGCTTAAACAGCTATTATGGCTACACCTTC
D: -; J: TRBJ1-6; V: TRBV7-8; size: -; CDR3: CASSLTGSYTNNSPLHF; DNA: TGTGCCAGCAGCTTAACAGGGTCCTACACCAATAATTCACCCCTCCACTTT
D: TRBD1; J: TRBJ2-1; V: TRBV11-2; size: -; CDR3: CASSSDRGSYNEQFF; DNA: TGTGCCAGCAGCTCAGACAGGGGGTCCTACAATGAGCAGTTCTTC
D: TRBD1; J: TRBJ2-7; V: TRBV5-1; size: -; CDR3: CASSFRDRNYEQYF; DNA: TGCGCCAGCAGCTTCCGGGACAGGAACTACGAGCAGTACTTC
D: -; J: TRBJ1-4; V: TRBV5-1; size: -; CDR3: CASSLQGLRNEKLFF; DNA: TGCGCCAGCAGCCTCCAGGGACTTCGGAATGAAAAACTGTTTTTT
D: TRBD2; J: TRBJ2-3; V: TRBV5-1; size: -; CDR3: CASSTLLSGGHTDTQYF; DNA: TGCGCCAGCAGCACTCTCCTTAGCGGGGGGCACACAGATACGCAGTATTTT
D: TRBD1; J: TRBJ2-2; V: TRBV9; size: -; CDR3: CASSVGTGAETGELFF; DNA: TGTGCCAGCAGCGTAGGAACAGGGGCTGAGACCGGGGAGCTGTTTTTT
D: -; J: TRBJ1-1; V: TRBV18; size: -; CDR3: CASSQDRNTEAFF; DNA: TGTGCCAGCTCTCAAGACAGGAACACTGAAGCTTTCTTT
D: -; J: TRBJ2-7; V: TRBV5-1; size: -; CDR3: CASSQDTYEQYF; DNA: TGCGCCAGCAGCCAGGACACTTACGAGCAGTACTTC